Below, one TCR beta chain is given with its context. Its antigen is unidentified. Clones were sequenced by immunoSEQ multiplex PCR, and TCRdb holds only the in-frame ones, with some missing. The data contain roughly 310,000 clones, roughly 86% of them singletons. CDR3 length: 17 residues. The V gene's germline CDR1 is SQVTM and CDR2 ANQGSEA. V lost 4 bases and J lost 5; bases outside the gene matches: 16. From the roughly 120-subject validation cohort, which was separate from the roughly 680-subject first cohort, the donors were drawn. The data belong to a study of cytomegalovirus exposure and HLA in healthy donors. For the study at large: In a later analysis, it was reported that the roughly 120 validation repertoires had been produced on the same platform as the 550 to 700 repertoires belonging to the first cohort. Broader study findings: Specificity of a few CMV-associated chains for CMV antigens was verified in vitro.

The gene calls are TRBV29-1 and TRBJ2-2; 7 bases are a match to TRBD1. This TCR came from a man aged 30 to 45 in good health and CMV-seronegative. Sequenced input: PBMCs. CDR3 region: CSVGGRGGARDTGELFF. The CDR3 DNA follows: TGCAGCGTTGGGGGAAGAGGGGGCGCAAGGGATACCGGGGAGCTGTTTTTT.